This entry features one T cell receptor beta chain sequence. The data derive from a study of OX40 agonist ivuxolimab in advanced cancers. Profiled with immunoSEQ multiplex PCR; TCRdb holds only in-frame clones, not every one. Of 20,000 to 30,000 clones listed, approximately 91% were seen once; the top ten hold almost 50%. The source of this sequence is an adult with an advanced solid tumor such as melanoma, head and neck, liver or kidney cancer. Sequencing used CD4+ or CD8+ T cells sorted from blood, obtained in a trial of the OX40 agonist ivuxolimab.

This CDR3 reads CASTALLGPGADTQYF. The DNA for the CDR3 is TGTGCCAGCACCGCGCTCCTGGGGCCGGGGGCAGATACGCAGTATTTT. The chain has TRBV4-2 and TRBJ2-3; possible D gene TRBD2, 6 bases. CDR1 and CDR2 (germline): LGHNA, YNFKEQ. With 7 bases removed from V and 4 bases from J, the gap between germline ends came to 21 bases. This CDR3 comprises 16 residues.